This entry describes one TCR beta chain. The age range of participants was about 18 to 89 years, with residence in around 22 US areas. The study assigned cohorts using participant-reported clinical history. Cohort 3 donors counted as recovered after two negative PCRs, clearance, or resolved symptoms. The sample belongs to a study of blood T cell repertoires in COVID-19. CDR3 length: 15 residues. CDR1 and CDR2 (germline): MNHEY, SVGEGT. Trimming removed 5 bases at V and 2 bases at J, with 15 bases between. Only in-frame clones appear in the TCRdb table, and some are missing; sequencing was by immunoSEQ multiplex PCR. The table lists roughly 350,000 clones, around 90% of them singletons.

This sequence was found in a woman in her twenties or thirties who had recovered from COVID-19. The V call is TRBV6-2 or TRBV6-3, the J call TRBJ1-1, with D possibly matching TRBD1 (5 bases). Sequenced sample: PBMCs or T cells enriched from blood (not recorded which). The CDR3 sequence: CASSPIDSYNTEAFF. The CDR3 bases are TGTGCCAGCAGTCCGATAGACAGTTATAACACTGAAGCTTTCTTT.